Below, 10 T cell receptor beta chains from the same sample are listed, as sequenced in a study of blood T cell repertoires in COVID-19. Profiling relied on immunoSEQ multiplex PCR, and the TCRdb table lists in-frame clones only, not all of them. The sample has 190,000 or so clones, about nine tenths seen once. Sequenced: peripheral blood. The source is a man in his forties or fifties with acute or convalescent COVID-19.

This rearrangement joins TRBV25-1 to TRBJ1-1; 7 bases align to TRBD1. The germline V gene has CDR1 MGHDK and CDR2 SYGVNS. This CDR3 has 13 amino acids. V trimming: 4 bases; J trimming: 7 bases; junction bases outside the gene matches: 6. In DNA form, the CDR3 reads TGTGCCAGCAGTGTATCGGGACAGTTTGAAGCTTTCTTT. It codes for CASSVSGQFEAFF.

The rearrangement links TRBV19 to TRBJ2-1, with D perhaps matching TRBD1 (6 bases). V was clipped by 7 bases and J by 5 bases, with 12 bases between them. The CDR3 totals 13 residues. CDR1 is LNHDA, CDR2 SQIVND, per germline (reference sequence). This CDR3 reads CASNSGANNEQFF. The DNA of the CDR3 is TGTGCCAGTAACTCAGGGGCGAACAATGAGCAGTTCTTC.

The rearrangement uses TRBV30 and TRBJ1-5; the D is unclear. Germline-derived CDR1 and CDR2 are GTSNPN and SVGIG (reference sequence). The CDR3 is 12 amino acids. Trimming removed 5 bases at V and 4 bases at J, with 9 bases between. CDR3: CAWGEGNQPQHF. The CDR3 DNA reads TGTGCCTGGGGGGAGGGTAATCAGCCCCAGCATTTT.

V and J are TRBV7-2 and TRBJ2-7, with a weak D call TRBD1 (6 bases). This CDR3 region has 15 residues. V was shortened by 4 bases and J by 0 bases, with 13 bases between the two germline ends. Germline CDR1 is SGHTA and CDR2 is FQGNSA. CDR3 DNA sequence: TGTGCCAGCAGCTCCACAGGGTCCTTCTCCTACGAGCAGTACTTC. It encodes CASSSTGSFSYEQYF.

This clone occurred once. The chain links TRBV6-5 to TRBJ2-7; 7 positions agree with TRBD1. CDR1 MNHEY and CDR2 SVGAGI come from the germline V gene. CDR3 size: 13 residues. V was clipped by 7 bases and J by 4 bases; unmatched bases: 7. The CDR3 reads CASNRQGTYEQYF. CDR3 in DNA: TGTGCCAGCAATCGACAGGGTACATACGAGCAGTACTTC.

The chain carries TRBV14 and TRBJ2-7; possibly TRBD2 for D (5 bases). Germline V gene lookup returns CDR1 SGHDN and CDR2 FVKESK. V shed 0 bases and J shed 5 bases, with 8 bases lying between them. CDR3 length: 13 amino acids. The CDR3 nucleotides read TGTGCCAGCAGCCAAGAGCTCGGGAACGAGCAGTACTTC. Amino acid sequence: CASSQELGNEQYF.

The chain carries TRBV4-3 and TRBJ2-7; 11 nucleotides line up with TRBD2. The CDR3 is 16 amino acids. V lost 0 bases and J lost 4; bases outside the gene matches: 5. From germline, CDR1 is LGHNA and CDR2 YSLEER. CDR3: CASSQDLTSGGYEQYF. DNA of the CDR3: TGCGCCAGCAGCCAAGACCTTACTAGCGGGGGTTACGAGCAGTACTTC.

The chain joins TRBV5-8 to TRBJ1-6; 8 bases align to TRBD1. V gave up 3 bases and J gave up 6 bases; unmatched junction bases: 5. The CDR3 covers 15 residues. Germline CDR1 SGHTS, CDR2 YDEGEE. CDR3 bases: TGTGCCAGCAGCTGGAGGACAGGGTTTAATTCACCCCTCCACTTT. As protein: CASSWRTGFNSPLHF.

This clone was detected only a few times. An end of the junction does not agree with germline; a read error may underlie this. J is TRBJ1-1 and V is TRBV6-1, with a weak D call TRBD1 (5 bases). Germline assignment: CDR1 MNHNS and CDR2 SASEGT. The length of the CDR3 is 15 residues. The CDR3 loop reads CASSELWGLNSEAFF. In nucleotides, the CDR3 is TGTGCCAGCAGTGAACTGTGGGGCCTGAACTCTGAAGCTTTCTTT.

V usage is TRBV4-3 and J usage is TRBJ2-7; the match to TRBD2 covers 8 bases. From germline, CDR1 is LGHNA and CDR2 YSLEER. The CDR3 loop spans 15 amino acids. V lost 1 base, J lost 3 bases, and 5 bases stayed unmatched. In nucleotides, the CDR3 is TGCGCCAGCAGCCAAGGGGGCGGGGGGTTCTACGAGCAGTACTTC. This translates into CASSQGGGGFYEQYF.